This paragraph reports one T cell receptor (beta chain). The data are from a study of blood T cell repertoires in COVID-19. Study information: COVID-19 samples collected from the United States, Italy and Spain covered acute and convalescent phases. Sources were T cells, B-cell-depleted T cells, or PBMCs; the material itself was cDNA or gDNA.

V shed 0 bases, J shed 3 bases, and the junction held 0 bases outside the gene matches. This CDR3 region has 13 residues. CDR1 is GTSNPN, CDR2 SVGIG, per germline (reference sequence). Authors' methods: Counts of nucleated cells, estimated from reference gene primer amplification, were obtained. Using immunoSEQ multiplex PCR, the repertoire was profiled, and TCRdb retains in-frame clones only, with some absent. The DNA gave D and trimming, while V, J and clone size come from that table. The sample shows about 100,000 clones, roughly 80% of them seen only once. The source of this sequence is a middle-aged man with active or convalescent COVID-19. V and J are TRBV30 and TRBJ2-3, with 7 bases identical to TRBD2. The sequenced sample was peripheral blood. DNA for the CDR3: TGTGCCTGGAGTGTAGCGGGAACAGATACGCAGTATTTT. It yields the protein CAWSVAGTDTQYF.